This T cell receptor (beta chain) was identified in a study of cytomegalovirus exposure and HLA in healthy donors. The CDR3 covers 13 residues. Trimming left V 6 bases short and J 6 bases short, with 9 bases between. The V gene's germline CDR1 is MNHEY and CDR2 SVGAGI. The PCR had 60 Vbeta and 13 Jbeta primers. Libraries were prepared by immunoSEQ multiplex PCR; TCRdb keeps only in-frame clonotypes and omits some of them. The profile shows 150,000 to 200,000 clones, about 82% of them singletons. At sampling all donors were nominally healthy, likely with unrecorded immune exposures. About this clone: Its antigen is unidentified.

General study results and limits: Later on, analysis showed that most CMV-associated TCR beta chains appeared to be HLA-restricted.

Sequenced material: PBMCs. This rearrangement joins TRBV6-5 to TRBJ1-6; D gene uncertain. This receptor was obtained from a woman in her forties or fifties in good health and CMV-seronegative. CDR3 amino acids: CASRVNFNSPLHF. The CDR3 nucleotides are TGTGCCAGCAGGGTGAACTTTAATTCACCCCTCCACTTT.